This T cell receptor beta chain was sequenced in a study of blood T cell repertoires in COVID-19. The overall study: COVID-19 samples from acute and convalescent phases originated in the United States, Italy and Spain. T cells, B-cell-depleted T cells, or PBMCs provided the cDNA or gDNA that served as material.

Clones were sequenced by immunoSEQ multiplex PCR, and TCRdb holds only the in-frame ones, with some missing. Here the sample spans around 68,000 clones, over 80% being singletons. The CDR3 extends over 15 amino acids. Looked up from germline, CDR1 is SGHVS and CDR2 is FQNEAQ. Trimming took 1 base from V and 3 from J, leaving 12 bases between them. This clonotype was sampled from a human donor in a cohort sampled during active COVID-19. The chain recombines TRBV7-8 with TRBJ2-5; TRBD2 might be the D (5 bases). Sequenced input: peripheral blood. CDR3 sequence: CASSLGPGIKETQYF. CDR3 nucleotides: TGTGCCAGCAGCTTAGGGCCGGGGATTAAAGAGACCCAGTACTTC.